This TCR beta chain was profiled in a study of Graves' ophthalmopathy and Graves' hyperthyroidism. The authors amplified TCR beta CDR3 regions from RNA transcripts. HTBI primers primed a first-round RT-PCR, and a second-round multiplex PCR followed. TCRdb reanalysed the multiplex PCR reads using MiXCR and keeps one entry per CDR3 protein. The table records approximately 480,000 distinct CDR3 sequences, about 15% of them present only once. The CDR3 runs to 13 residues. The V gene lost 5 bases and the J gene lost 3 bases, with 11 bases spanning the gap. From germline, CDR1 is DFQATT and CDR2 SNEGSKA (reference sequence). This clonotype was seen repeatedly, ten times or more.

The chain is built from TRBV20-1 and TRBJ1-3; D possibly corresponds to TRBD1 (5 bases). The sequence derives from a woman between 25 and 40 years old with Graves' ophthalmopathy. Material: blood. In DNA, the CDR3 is TGCAGTGCTTCTCAGGGTTTTGGAAACACCATATATTTT. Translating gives CSASQGFGNTIYF.